Below are 3 T cell receptor beta chains sequenced from a single sample in a study of post-analysis software for immune sequencing data. The antigens these receptors bind are not known. General study results and limits: Four or five TRBV segments were more frequent in patients than controls; TRBV5-6, TRBV5-1 and TRBV20-1 belonged to this group.

Unique molecular identifiers tagged the TCR beta cDNA libraries. TCRdb processed the PCR reads anew with MiXCR; each CDR3 protein has one entry. The sample has 750,000 to 950,000 distinct CDR3 sequences; about 57% are singletons. Sample: blood. Receptor source: a girl between 5 and 17 years old with multiple sclerosis.

The J gene is TRBJ2-5, the V gene TRBV29-1; 7 bases map to TRBD2. The CDR3 is made up of 17 amino acids. V was clipped by 6 bases and J by 5 bases; unmatched bases: 21. Germline V gene lookup returns CDR1 SQVTM and CDR2 ANQGSEA. As DNA, the CDR3 is TGCAGCGTCCCAGGTTGGGAGGCCAGGGACTATTCGGAGACCCAGTACTTC. Residues: CSVPGWEARDYSETQYF.

This clonotype was observed a handful of times. V gene TRBV29-1 combines with J gene TRBJ2-6, with no clear D. This CDR3 spans 15 amino acids. Germline CDR1 SQVTM, CDR2 ANQGSEA. With 4 bases removed from V and 1 base from J, the gap between germline ends came to 11 bases. The CDR3 DNA reads TGCAGCGTTGGAGTACAGCAATCTGGGGCCAACGTCCTGACTTTC. Its protein product is CSVGVQQSGANVLTF.

The chain has TRBV20-1 and TRBJ2-7; perhaps TRBD2 as D (6 bases). The CDR3 totals 15 residues. V lost 3 bases to trimming and J lost 5 bases, with 20 bases between them. CDR1 is DFQATT and CDR2 is SNEGSKA in the germline V gene (reference sequence). The CDR3 region has the DNA TGCAGTGCTAGTCCTCGACTAGATCGCTTCGACGAGCAGTACTTC. It translates to CSASPRLDRFDEQYF.